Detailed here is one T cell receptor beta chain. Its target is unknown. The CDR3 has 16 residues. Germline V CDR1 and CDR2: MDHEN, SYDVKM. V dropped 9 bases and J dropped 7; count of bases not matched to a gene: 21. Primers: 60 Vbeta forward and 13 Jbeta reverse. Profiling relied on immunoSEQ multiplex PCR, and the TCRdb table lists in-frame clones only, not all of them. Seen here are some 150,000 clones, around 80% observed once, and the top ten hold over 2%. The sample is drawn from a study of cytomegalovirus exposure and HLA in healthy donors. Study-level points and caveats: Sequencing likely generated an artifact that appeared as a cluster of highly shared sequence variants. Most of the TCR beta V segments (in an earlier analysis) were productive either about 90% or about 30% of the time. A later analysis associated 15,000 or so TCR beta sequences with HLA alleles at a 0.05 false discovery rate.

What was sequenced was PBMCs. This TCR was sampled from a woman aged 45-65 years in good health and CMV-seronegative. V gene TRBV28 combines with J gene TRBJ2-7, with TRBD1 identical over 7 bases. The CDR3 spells CASGALYRDRPLEQYF. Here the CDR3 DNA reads TGTGCCAGTGGCGCACTATACCGGGACAGACCTTTGGAGCAGTACTTC. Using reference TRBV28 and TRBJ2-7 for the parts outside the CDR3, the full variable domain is DVKVTQSSRYLVKRTGEKVFLECVQDMDHENMFWYRQDPGLGLRLIYFSYDVKMKEKGDIPEGYSVSREKKERFSLILESASTNQTSMYLCASGALYRDRPLEQYFGPGTRLTVT.